This TCR beta chain was sequenced during a study of monozygotic twins with inflammatory bowel disease. Per donor there was one draw, yielding a blood sample of over 2 ml. Whole blood served as the source of total RNA, and no T cell sorting took place. Remarks on this clonotype: Its target is not known.

Study-wide points: Diversity of TCRbeta measured by inverse Simpson was lower in IBD patients than in healthy co-twins. For IBD, no single strong associated signal or clonotype was supported.

Using the 5' RACE reads, TCRdb records one entry per CDR3 protein without DNA. This sample's table reports about 440,000 distinct CDR3 sequences. The receptor's source is a human donor with ulcerative colitis or Crohn's disease, or a healthy co-twin of an affected twin (not recorded which). Sequencing input: blood.

The CDR3 region is CASSPNTGELFF. This chain uses TRBV7-3 with TRBJ2-2. The germline CDR1 and CDR2 sequences are SGHTA and FQGTGA. This CDR3 has 12 residues.